The clone carrying this T cell receptor beta chain was picked up one time. The ends lost 2 bases at V and 0 bases at J; junction bases unmatched: 4. Per germline, CDR1 SGHTS and CDR2 YDEGEE. The CDR3 has 16 amino acids. The sample belongs to a study of blood T cell repertoires in COVID-19. Background on the study: Acute and convalescent COVID-19 samples came from the United States, Italy and Spain. The analysed material was cDNA or gDNA that came from T cells, B-cell-depleted T cells, or PBMCs.

Original processing methods: Amplified reference gene primers provided the basis for estimating nucleated cell counts. Generated by immunoSEQ multiplex PCR, the TCRdb table keeps only in-frame clones and is missing some. V and J calls plus clone size are reproduced from that table; the DNA served to infer D and trimming. The repertoire consists of about 200,000 clones, with under 90% occurring once and the leading ten covering 2% to 3%. Sample: peripheral blood. The origin of this receptor is a woman in her 40s with active or convalescent COVID-19. V is TRBV5-8 and J is TRBJ1-5; 8 bases fit TRBD1. The CDR3 loop reads CASSFTGGSSNQPQHF. The CDR3 coding sequence is TGTGCCAGCAGCTTTACAGGGGGGTCTAGCAATCAGCCCCAGCATTTT.